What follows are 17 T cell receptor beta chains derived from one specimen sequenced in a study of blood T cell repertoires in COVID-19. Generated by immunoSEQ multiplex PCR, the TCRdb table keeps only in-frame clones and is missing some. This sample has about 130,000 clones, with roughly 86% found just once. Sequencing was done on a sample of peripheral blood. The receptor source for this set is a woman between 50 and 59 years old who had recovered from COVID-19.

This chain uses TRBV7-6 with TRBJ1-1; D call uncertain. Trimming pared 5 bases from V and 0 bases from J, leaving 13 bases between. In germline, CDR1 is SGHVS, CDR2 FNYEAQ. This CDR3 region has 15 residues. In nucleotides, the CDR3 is TGTGCCAGCAGCCTGCGGCAAATAATGAACACTGAAGCTTTCTTT. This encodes CASSLRQIMNTEAFF.

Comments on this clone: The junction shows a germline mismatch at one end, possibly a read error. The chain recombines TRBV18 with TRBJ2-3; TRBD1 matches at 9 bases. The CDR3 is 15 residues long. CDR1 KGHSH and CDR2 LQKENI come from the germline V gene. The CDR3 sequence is CASSPQGARTDTQYF. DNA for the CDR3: TGTGCCAGCTCGCCACAGGGGGCGAGGACAGATACGCAGTATTTT.

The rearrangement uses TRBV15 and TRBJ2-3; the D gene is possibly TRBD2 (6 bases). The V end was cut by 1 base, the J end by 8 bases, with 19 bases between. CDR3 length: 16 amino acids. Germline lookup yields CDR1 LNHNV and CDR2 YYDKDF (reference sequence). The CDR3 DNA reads TGTGCCACCAGCAGAGGGGGTAGGGGAGGCCAGGGTACGCAGTATTTT. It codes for CATSRGGRGGQGTQYF. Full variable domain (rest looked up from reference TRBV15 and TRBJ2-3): DAMVIQNPRYQVTQFGKPVTLSCSQTLNHNVMYWYQQKSSQAPKLLFHYYDKDFNNEADTPDNFQSRRPNTSFCFLDIRSPGLGDTAMYLCATSRGGRGGQGTQYFGPGTRLTVL.

CDR3 coding DNA: TGTGCTAGTGGTTTGGTGAATTGGGACAGATATAGCAATCAGCCCCAGCATTTT. Amino acid sequence: CASGLVNWDRYSNQPQHF. V usage is TRBV12-5 and J usage is TRBJ1-5; 7 nucleotides match TRBD1. V shed 0 bases and J 0 bases; nucleotides not matched to a gene: 8. Germline-derived CDR1 and CDR2 are LGHNT and FRNRAP. The CDR3 covers 18 residues. The whole variable domain, filled in from reference TRBV12-5 and TRBJ1-5, reads DARVTQTPRHKVTEMGQEVTMRCQPILGHNTVFWYRQTMMQGLELLAYFRNRAPLDDSGMPKDRFSAEMPDATLATLKIQPSEPRDSAVYFCASGLVNWDRYSNQPQHFGDGTRLSIL.

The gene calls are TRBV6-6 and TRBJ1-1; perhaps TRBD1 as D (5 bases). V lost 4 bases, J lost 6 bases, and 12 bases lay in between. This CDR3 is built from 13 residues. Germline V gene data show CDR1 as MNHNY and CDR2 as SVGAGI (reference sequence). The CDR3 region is CASSSLDRPEAFF. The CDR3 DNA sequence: TGTGCCAGCAGTTCCTTAGACAGACCTGAAGCTTTCTTT.

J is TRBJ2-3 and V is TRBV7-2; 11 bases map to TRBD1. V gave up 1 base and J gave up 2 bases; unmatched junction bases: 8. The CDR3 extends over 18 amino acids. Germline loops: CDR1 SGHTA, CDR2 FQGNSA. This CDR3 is CASSLDFRTGGFTDTQYF. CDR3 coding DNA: TGTGCCAGCAGCTTAGACTTCCGGACAGGGGGCTTCACAGATACGCAGTATTTT.

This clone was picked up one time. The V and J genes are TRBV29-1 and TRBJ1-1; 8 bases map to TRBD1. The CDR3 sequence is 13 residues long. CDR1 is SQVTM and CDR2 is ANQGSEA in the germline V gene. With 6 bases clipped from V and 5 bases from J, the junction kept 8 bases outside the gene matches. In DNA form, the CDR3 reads TGCAGCGTCGTCCAGGGGGCGTGGACTGAAGCTTTCTTT. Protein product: CSVVQGAWTEAFF.

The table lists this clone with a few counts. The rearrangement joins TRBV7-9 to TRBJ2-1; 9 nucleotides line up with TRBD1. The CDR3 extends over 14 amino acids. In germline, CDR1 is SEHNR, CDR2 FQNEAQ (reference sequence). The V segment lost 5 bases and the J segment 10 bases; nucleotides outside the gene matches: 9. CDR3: CASSRQGGWGEQFF. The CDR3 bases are TGTGCCAGCAGCCGACAGGGGGGCTGGGGAGAGCAGTTCTTC.

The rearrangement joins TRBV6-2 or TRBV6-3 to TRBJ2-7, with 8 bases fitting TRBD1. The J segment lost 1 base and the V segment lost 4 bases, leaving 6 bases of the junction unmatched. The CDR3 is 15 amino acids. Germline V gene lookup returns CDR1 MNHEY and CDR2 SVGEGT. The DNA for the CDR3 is TGTGCCAGCAGTTCAACCCGACAGGGGTCCTACGAGCAGTACTTC. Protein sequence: CASSSTRQGSYEQYF.

The CDR3 DNA sequence: TGTGCCAGCAGCCAAGATATAGGCAGGGGACGCGGAAACACCATATATTTT. Its translation is CASSQDIGRGRGNTIYF. The V and J genes are TRBV3-1 (or the pseudogene TRBV3-2) and TRBJ1-3; tentative D call: TRBD1 (6 bases). Trimming took 0 bases from V and 4 from J, leaving 16 bases between them. Germline CDR1 and CDR2: LGHDT and YNNKEL (reference sequence). The CDR3 totals 17 residues.

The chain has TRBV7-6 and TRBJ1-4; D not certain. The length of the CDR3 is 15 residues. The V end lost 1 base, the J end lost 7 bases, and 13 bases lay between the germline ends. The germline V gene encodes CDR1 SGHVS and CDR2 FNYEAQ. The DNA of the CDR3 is TGTGCCAGCAGCTTAGTTTCTTGGGAGGCTGAAAAACTGTTTTTT. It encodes CASSLVSWEAEKLFF. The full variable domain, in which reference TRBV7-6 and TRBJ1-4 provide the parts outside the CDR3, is GAGVSQSPRYKVTKRGQDVALRCDPISGHVSLYWYRQALGQGPEFLTYFNYEAQQDKSGLPNDRFSAERPEGSISTLTIQRTEQRDSAMYRCASSLVSWEAEKLFFGSGTQLSVL.

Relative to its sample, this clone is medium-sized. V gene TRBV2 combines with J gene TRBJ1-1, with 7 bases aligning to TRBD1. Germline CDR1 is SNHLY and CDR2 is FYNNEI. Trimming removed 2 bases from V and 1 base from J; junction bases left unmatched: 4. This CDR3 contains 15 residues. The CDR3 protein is CASSEWGTENTEAFF. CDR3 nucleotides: TGTGCCAGCAGTGAATGGGGGACAGAGAACACTGAAGCTTTCTTT.

This CDR3 is CASSSTGSSYNSPLHF. Here the CDR3 DNA reads TGTGCCAGCAGTTCAACAGGGAGCTCCTATAATTCACCCCTCCACTTT. V is TRBV25-1 and J is TRBJ1-6, with D possibly TRBD1 on 6 matching bases. The germline V and J ends were trimmed by 5 bases and 0 bases, with 11 bases remaining between them. Germline assignment: CDR1 MGHDK and CDR2 SYGVNS. CDR3 length: 16 amino acids.

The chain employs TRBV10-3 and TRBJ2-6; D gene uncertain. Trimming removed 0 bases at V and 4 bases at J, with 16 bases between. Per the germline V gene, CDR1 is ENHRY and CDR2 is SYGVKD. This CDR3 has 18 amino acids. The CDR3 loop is CAISESSTAATGANVLTF. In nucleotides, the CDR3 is TGTGCCATCAGTGAGTCTTCAACGGCGGCCACGGGGGCCAACGTCCTGACTTTC.

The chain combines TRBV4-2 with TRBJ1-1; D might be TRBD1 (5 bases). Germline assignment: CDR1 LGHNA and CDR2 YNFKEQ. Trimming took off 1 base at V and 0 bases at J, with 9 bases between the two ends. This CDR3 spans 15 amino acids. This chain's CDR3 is CASSQGGAMNTEAFF. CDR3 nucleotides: TGTGCCAGCAGCCAAGGTGGGGCAATGAACACTGAAGCTTTCTTT.

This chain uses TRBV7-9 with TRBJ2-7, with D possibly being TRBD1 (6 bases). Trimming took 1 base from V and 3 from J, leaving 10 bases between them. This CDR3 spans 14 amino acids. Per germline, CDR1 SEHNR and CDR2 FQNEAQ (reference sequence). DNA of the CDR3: TGTGCCAGCAGCTTAGAGGGCAGGGGCTACGAGCAGTACTTC. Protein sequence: CASSLEGRGYEQYF.

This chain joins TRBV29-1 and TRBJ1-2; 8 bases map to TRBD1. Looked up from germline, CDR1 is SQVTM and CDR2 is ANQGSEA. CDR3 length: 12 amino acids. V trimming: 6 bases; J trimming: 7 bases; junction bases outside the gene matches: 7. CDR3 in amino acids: CSVAGQGGGYTF. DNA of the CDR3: TGCAGCGTCGCCGGACAGGGTGGTGGCTACACCTTC.